A selection of T cell receptor beta chains follows, all from one sample in a study of CD8 T cells in Susac syndrome. Each CDR3 protein is one row after TCRdb ran MiXCR on the immunoSEQ multiplex PCR reads. The repertoire holds 75,000 to 100,000 distinct CDR3 sequences, with roughly 93% as singletons. The sample consisted of CD8+ T cells from PBMCs. The receptor set was obtained from a human donor in good health. Each CDR3 is given with its conserved first and last residue. Fields, in order: clone size, J gene, D gene, V gene, CDR3 protein, CDR3 DNA. The D gene is left open where the match is weak. The size of a clone is reported for some rows only, either as once, few or many, or as a class for expanded clones.

size: -; J: TRBJ2-3; D: TRBD1; V: TRBV11-2; CDR3: CADRDHTDTQYF; DNA: TGTGCCGACAGGGATCATACAGATACGCAGTATTTT
size: -; J: TRBJ2-1; D: -; V: TRBV29-1; CDR3: CSVDGTLSYNEQFF; DNA: TGCAGCGTTGACGGGACATTGTCGTACAATGAGCAGTTCTTC
size: -; J: TRBJ2-2; D: TRBD1; V: TRBV29-1; CDR3: CSVEDPDRGISGELFF; DNA: TGCAGCGTTGAAGATCCGGACAGGGGGATATCCGGGGAGCTGTTTTTT
size: once; J: TRBJ2-1; D: -; V: TRBV3-1; CDR3: CASSPGFGGDEQFF; DNA: TGTGCCAGCAGCCCAGGATTCGGAGGGGATGAGCAGTTCTTC
size: -; J: TRBJ2-7; D: TRBD2; V: TRBV6-5; CDR3: CASSSAGTSVYEQYF; DNA: TGTGCCAGCAGTTCAGCCGGGACTAGCGTCTACGAGCAGTACTTC
size: -; J: TRBJ2-3; D: -; V: TRBV2; CDR3: CASSEWGAADTQYF; DNA: TGTGCCAGCAGTGAATGGGGGGCTGCAGATACGCAGTATTTT
size: -; J: TRBJ2-5; D: -; V: TRBV4-1; CDR3: CASSTGIQETQYF; DNA: TGCGCCAGCAGCACGGGGATCCAAGAGACCCAGTACTTC
size: -; J: TRBJ1-1; D: -; V: TRBV20-1; CDR3: CSASYSSGTEAFF; DNA: TGCAGTGCTAGTTATTCATCGGGAACTGAAGCTTTCTTT
size: -; J: TRBJ2-5; D: TRBD2; V: TRBV14; CDR3: CASSQDLLAGRETQYF; DNA: TGTGCCAGCAGCCAAGATCTACTAGCGGGGCGAGAGACCCAGTACTTC
size: -; J: TRBJ2-1; D: -; V: TRBV24-1; CDR3: CATSGFSHNEQFF; DNA: TGTGCCACCAGTGGGTTTAGCCACAATGAGCAGTTCTTC
size: -; J: TRBJ2-1; D: TRBD2; V: TRBV6-4; CDR3: CASSSGGAGNEQFF; DNA: TGTGCCAGCAGTAGCGGGGGGGCCGGCAATGAGCAGTTCTTC
size: once; J: TRBJ1-2; D: -; V: TRBV24-1; CDR3: CATSDVNNYGYTF; DNA: TGTGCCACCAGTGACGTCAATAACTATGGCTACACCTTC
size: -; J: TRBJ2-5; D: -; V: TRBV10-2; CDR3: CASSESALELARETQYF; DNA: TGCGCCAGCAGTGAGTCGGCGCTTGAACTAGCTAGAGAGACCCAGTACTTC
size: -; J: TRBJ2-5; D: -; V: TRBV7-9; CDR3: CASTSEEGTQYF; DNA: TGTGCCAGCACCTCGGAGGAGGGGACCCAGTACTTC
size: -; J: TRBJ1-2; D: -; V: TRBV4-3; CDR3: CASSQDSADYYGYTF; DNA: TGCGCCAGCAGCCAAGATTCGGCAGACTACTATGGCTACACCTTC
size: -; J: TRBJ2-2; D: TRBD1; V: TRBV5-1; CDR3: CASAGGGRELFF; DNA: TGCGCCAGCGCAGGGGGCGGAAGGGAGCTGTTTTTT
size: once; J: TRBJ2-2; D: TRBD2; V: TRBV28; CDR3: CASSSASGSVGELFF; DNA: TGTGCCAGCAGTTCCGCTAGCGGGAGTGTCGGGGAGCTGTTTTTT
size: -; J: TRBJ1-5; D: -; V: TRBV27; CDR3: CASSLSSGLYQPQHF; DNA: TGTGCCAGCAGTTTGTCGAGCGGTCTTTATCAGCCCCAGCATTTT
size: -; J: TRBJ2-5; D: TRBD2; V: TRBV12-3/TRBV12-4; CDR3: CASSLLPGSGRGFETQYF; DNA: TGTGCCAGCAGTTTACTCCCGGGGTCAGGGCGGGGGTTTGAGACCCAGTACTTC
size: -; J: TRBJ1-3; D: TRBD1; V: TRBV27; CDR3: CASSPNRGIVDTIYF; DNA: TGTGCCAGCAGCCCTAACAGGGGGATCGTCGACACCATATATTTT
size: -; J: TRBJ2-5; D: -; V: TRBV20-1; CDR3: CSARDSPIAVQETQYF; DNA: TGCAGTGCTAGAGATTCGCCGATAGCGGTGCAAGAGACCCAGTACTTC
size: -; J: TRBJ2-1; D: -; V: TRBV11-2; CDR3: CASSLSPGRTFNEQFF; DNA: TGTGCCAGCAGCTTAAGTCCGGGACGGACGTTCAATGAGCAGTTCTTC
size: -; J: TRBJ1-5; D: -; V: TRBV20-1; CDR3: CSARIGTEEPQHF; DNA: TGCAGTGCTCGTATCGGGACTGAAGAGCCCCAGCATTTT
size: -; J: TRBJ1-6; D: -; V: TRBV12-3/TRBV12-4; CDR3: CASSFNPGNDSPLHF; DNA: TGTGCCAGCAGTTTTAATCCAGGGAACGATTCACCCCTCCACTTT
size: -; J: TRBJ1-1; D: -; V: TRBV20-1; CDR3: CSAGSEWRRNTEAFF; DNA: TGCAGTGCTGGTAGTGAGTGGAGGAGGAACACTGAAGCTTTCTTT
size: -; J: TRBJ2-1; D: TRBD2; V: TRBV11-2; CDR3: CASSSPSSGLTYNEQFF; DNA: TGTGCCAGCAGTTCTCCCAGTAGCGGGCTAACCTACAATGAGCAGTTCTTC
size: -; J: TRBJ2-7; D: -; V: TRBV29-1; CDR3: CSSKDNYEQYF; DNA: TGCAGCTCTAAGGACAACTACGAGCAGTACTTC
size: -; J: TRBJ2-3; D: TRBD2; V: TRBV29-1; CDR3: CSVVGTSGGFGRDTQYF; DNA: TGCAGCGTTGTTGGGACTAGCGGGGGATTTGGGAGGGATACGCAGTATTTT
size: -; J: TRBJ1-1; D: -; V: TRBV7-6; CDR3: CASSLAGGYEAFF; DNA: TGTGCCAGCAGCTTAGCGGGGGGGTATGAAGCTTTCTTT
size: once; J: TRBJ1-1; D: -; V: TRBV9; CDR3: CASSVRREAPSSEAFF; DNA: TGTGCCAGCAGCGTACGAAGGGAGGCCCCCTCGTCTGAAGCTTTCTTT
size: once; J: TRBJ2-2; D: -; V: TRBV27; CDR3: CASSFALGGELFF; DNA: TGTGCCAGCAGTTTCGCTCTCGGCGGGGAGCTGTTTTTT
size: -; J: TRBJ1-6; D: -; V: TRBV5-1; CDR3: CASSPDSRNSPLHF; DNA: TGCGCCAGCAGCCCGGACAGCCGTAATTCACCCCTCCACTTT
size: once; J: TRBJ1-1; D: TRBD1; V: TRBV6-5; CDR3: CACGTGEAFF; DNA: TGTGCCTGCGGGACAGGTGAAGCTTTCTTT
size: -; J: TRBJ2-1; D: TRBD1; V: TRBV19; CDR3: CAARDSLEHEQFF; DNA: TGTGCCGCCCGGGACAGCCTAGAGCATGAGCAGTTCTTC
size: few; J: TRBJ1-5; D: -; V: TRBV12-3/TRBV12-4; CDR3: CASSLSRNQPQHF; DNA: TGTGCCAGCAGTCTAAGCCGCAATCAGCCCCAGCATTTT
size: -; J: TRBJ2-3; D: -; V: TRBV13; CDR3: CASSLGNPAFLDTQYF; DNA: TGTGCCAGCAGCTTAGGCAACCCCGCGTTTCTAGATACGCAGTATTTT
size: -; J: TRBJ1-1; D: -; V: TRBV5-4; CDR3: CASSLIRDTEAFF; DNA: TGTGCCAGCAGCTTGATCAGGGACACTGAAGCTTTCTTT
size: -; J: TRBJ1-4; D: TRBD1; V: TRBV9; CDR3: CASSLEGTGAEKLFF; DNA: TGTGCCAGCAGCCTCGAGGGGACAGGGGCTGAAAAACTGTTTTTT
size: -; J: TRBJ1-5; D: -; V: TRBV6-2/TRBV6-3; CDR3: CASSPWETNQPQHF; DNA: TGTGCCAGCAGCCCCTGGGAGACGAATCAGCCCCAGCATTTT
size: -; J: TRBJ1-3; D: -; V: TRBV5-1; CDR3: CASSLGQVSGNTIYF; DNA: TGCGCCAGCAGCTTGGGACAGGTATCTGGAAACACCATATATTTT
size: -; J: TRBJ2-1; D: -; V: TRBV10-2; CDR3: CASGYNEQFF; DNA: TGCGCCAGCGGTTACAATGAGCAGTTCTTC
size: -; J: TRBJ2-7; D: -; V: TRBV7-9; CDR3: CASSSLGYEQYF; DNA: TGTGCCAGCAGCTCTTTGGGGTACGAGCAGTACTTC
size: -; J: TRBJ2-1; D: -; V: TRBV4-2; CDR3: CASSQEAPGPGLFF; DNA: TGTGCCAGCAGCCAAGAGGCTCCGGGCCCGGGTCTGTTCTTC
size: -; J: TRBJ2-1; D: -; V: TRBV20-1; CDR3: CSARDLSSTGIYNEQFF; DNA: TGCAGTGCTAGAGATCTTAGCTCAACAGGGATCTACAATGAGCAGTTCTTC
size: -; J: TRBJ2-6; D: -; V: TRBV7-9; CDR3: CASSHDRSGANVLTF; DNA: TGTGCCAGCAGCCACGACCGCTCTGGGGCCAACGTCCTGACTTTC
size: -; J: TRBJ1-3; D: -; V: TRBV5-1; CDR3: CASSSTGLNTIYF; DNA: TGCGCCAGCAGCTCAACAGGGCTGAACACCATATATTTT
size: -; J: TRBJ1-2; D: -; V: TRBV23-1; CDR3: CASSQRTEDYGYTF; DNA: TGCGCCAGCAGTCAAAGGACAGAGGACTATGGCTACACCTTC
size: -; J: TRBJ2-3; D: -; V: TRBV5-1; CDR3: CASSPFSGALTDTQYF; DNA: TGCGCCAGCAGCCCCTTTTCAGGGGCCCTCACAGATACGCAGTATTTT
size: -; J: TRBJ2-5; D: TRBD1; V: TRBV12-3/TRBV12-4; CDR3: CASSQGAETQYF; DNA: TGTGCCAGCAGTCAGGGGGCGGAGACCCAGTACTTC
size: -; J: TRBJ2-5; D: -; V: TRBV4-3; CDR3: CASSQDGAVQEAQYF; DNA: TGCGCCAGCAGCCAAGATGGGGCAGTCCAAGAGGCCCAGTACTTC
size: -; J: TRBJ1-4; D: -; V: TRBV7-9; CDR3: CASSFRDGREKLFF; DNA: TGTGCCAGCAGTTTCCGGGACGGCCGCGAAAAACTGTTTTTT
size: -; J: TRBJ2-1; D: -; V: TRBV18; CDR3: CASSLAPGPNNEQFF; DNA: TGTGCCAGCTCACTCGCGCCAGGGCCTAACAATGAGCAGTTCTTC
size: -; J: TRBJ1-1; D: -; V: TRBV4-1; CDR3: CASSQIGGIEAFF; DNA: TGCGCCAGCAGCCAAATAGGGGGAATTGAAGCTTTCTTT